This T cell receptor beta chain was captured in a study of blood T cell repertoires in COVID-19. Some clones are missing from TCRdb's copy, which holds only in-frame ones; the method was immunoSEQ multiplex PCR. The sample carries 150,000 to 200,000 clones, approximately 91% recorded once. Deletions cut 1 base from V and 5 bases from J, with 14 bases between. Germline values: CDR1 LGHDT, CDR2 YNNKEL (reference sequence). The CDR3 runs to 16 residues. The specimen was peripheral blood. The TCR was taken from a man aged 45 to 65 with acute or convalescent COVID-19. V is TRBV3-1 (or the pseudogene TRBV3-2) and J is TRBJ2-2; D is unclear. CDR3 amino acids: CASSQGRGSITGELFF. The CDR3 region has the DNA TGTGCCAGCAGCCAAGGACGCGGTTCCATTACCGGGGAGCTGTTTTTT.